This record concerns one T cell receptor beta chain sequence. Using immunoSEQ multiplex PCR, the repertoire was profiled, and TCRdb retains in-frame clones only, with some absent. The table includes more than 2,000,000 clones, around nine tenths detected once. This sample was taken from a study of shared clonotypes between healthy human individuals. The germline CDR1 and CDR2 sequences are MDHEN and SYDVKM. The CDR3 is made up of 15 amino acids. V was trimmed by 1 base and J by 1 base, leaving 9 bases between them. Sequenced material: naive CD4+ T cells sorted from blood. Subset indicated: CD45RA+ positively selected. This sequence originates from a man younger than 35 in good health. V usage is TRBV28 and J usage is TRBJ2-3; D gene unclear. CDR3 region: CASSLYAYGTDTQYF. The CDR3 nucleotides are TGTGCCAGCAGTTTATATGCGTATGGCACAGATACGCAGTATTTT.